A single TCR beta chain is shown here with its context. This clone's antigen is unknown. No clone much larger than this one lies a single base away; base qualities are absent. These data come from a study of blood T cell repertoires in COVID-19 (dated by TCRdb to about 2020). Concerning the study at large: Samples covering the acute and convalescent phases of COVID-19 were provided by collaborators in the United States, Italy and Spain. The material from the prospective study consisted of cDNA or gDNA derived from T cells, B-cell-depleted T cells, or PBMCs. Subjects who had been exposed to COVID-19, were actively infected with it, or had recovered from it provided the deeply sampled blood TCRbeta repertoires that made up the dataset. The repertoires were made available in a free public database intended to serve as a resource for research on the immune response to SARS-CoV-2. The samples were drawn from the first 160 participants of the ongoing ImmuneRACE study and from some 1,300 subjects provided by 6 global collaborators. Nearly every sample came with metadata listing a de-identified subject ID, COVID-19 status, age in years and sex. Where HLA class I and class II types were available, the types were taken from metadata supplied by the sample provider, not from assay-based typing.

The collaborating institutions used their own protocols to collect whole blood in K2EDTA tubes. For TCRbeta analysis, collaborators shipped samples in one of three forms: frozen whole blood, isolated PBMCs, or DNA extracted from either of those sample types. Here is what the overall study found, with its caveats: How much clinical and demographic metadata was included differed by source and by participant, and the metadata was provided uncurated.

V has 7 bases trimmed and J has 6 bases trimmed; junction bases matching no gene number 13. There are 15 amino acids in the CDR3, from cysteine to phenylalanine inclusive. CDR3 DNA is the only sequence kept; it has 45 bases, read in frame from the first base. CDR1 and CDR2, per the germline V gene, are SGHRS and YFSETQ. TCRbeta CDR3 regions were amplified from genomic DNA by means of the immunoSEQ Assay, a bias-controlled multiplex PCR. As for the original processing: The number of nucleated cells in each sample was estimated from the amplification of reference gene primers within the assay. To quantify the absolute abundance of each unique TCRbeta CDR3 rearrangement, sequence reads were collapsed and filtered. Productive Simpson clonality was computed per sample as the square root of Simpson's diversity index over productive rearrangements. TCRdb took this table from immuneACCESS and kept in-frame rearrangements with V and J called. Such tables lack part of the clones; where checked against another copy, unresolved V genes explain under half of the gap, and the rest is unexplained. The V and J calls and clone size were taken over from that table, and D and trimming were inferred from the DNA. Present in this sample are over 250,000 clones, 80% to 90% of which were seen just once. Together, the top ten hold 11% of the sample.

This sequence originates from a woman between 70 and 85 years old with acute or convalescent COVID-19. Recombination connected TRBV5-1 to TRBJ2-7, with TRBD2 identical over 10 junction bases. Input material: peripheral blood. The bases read TGCGCCAGCGCGCAAATCATAGCGGGGGGCGGCGAGCAGTACTTC. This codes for CASAQIIAGGGEQYF.